This T cell receptor beta chain was recovered during a study of technical replicates of blood from several donors. V trimming: 3 bases; J trimming: 2 bases; junction bases outside the gene matches: 2. The germline V gene encodes CDR1 SGHNT and CDR2 YENEEA. CDR3 length: 15 amino acids. Only in-frame clones appear in the TCRdb table, and some are missing; sequencing was by immunoSEQ multiplex PCR. This table holds 65,000 to 90,000 clones, 93% found once. Sequencing was performed on T cells isolated from PBMCs. The rearrangement uses TRBV11-3 and TRBJ1-4, with 8 bases lining up with TRBD1. This clonotype was sampled from a human donor in good health. In DNA, the CDR3 is TGTGCCAGCAGCTTTCAGGGGGCGACTAATGAAAAACTGTTTTTT. It codes for CASSFQGATNEKLFF.